Each of the 25 T cell receptor beta chains below was sequenced from the same sample in a study of T-cell reconstitution after alpha-beta-depleted transplantation in children (dated by TCRdb to 2016 to 2017). Interpreted using the paper, the treatment or condition label stands for: allogeneic hematopoietic cell transplantation with graft depleted of TCRalphabeta T cells and CD19 B cells. The protocol used for the library was PCR. The sequencing machine was an Illumina HiSeq 2500. TCR library preparation used molecular barcoding, with unique molecular identifiers applied to normalize quantification of the TCRbeta repertoire. The public sequencing data were trimmed at Q25 with fastp and processed into clonotypes with MiXCR by TCRdb, which kept only in-frame beta chains. Rows with one shared CDR3 protein collapse into an entry with the most common genes and DNA. The sample records some 150,000 distinct CDR3 sequences, more than 8% of which are singletons. The ten most abundant clones make up roughly 20% of the sample.

Sequences were derived from PBMCs, mostly from graft donor cells, sampled 180 days after TCRalphabeta/CD19-depleted stem cell transplant. Receptor source: a female patient aged 2-9 years who had a stem cell transplant for congenital amegakaryocytic thrombocytopenia, so the T cells may come from the graft donor.

This clonotype was detected ten times or more. The chain recombines TRBV7-9 with TRBJ2-7, with D possibly called TRBD1 or TRBD2 (5 bases each). CDR1 is SEHNR, CDR2 FQNEAQ, per germline (reference sequence). Deletions cut 5 bases from V and 4 bases from J, with 15 bases between. This CDR3 spans 14 amino acids. CDR3 bases: TGTGCCAGCAGCCAATCGGGGCAGCATTACGAGCAGTACTTC. Its translation: CASSQSGQHYEQYF. The full variable domain, its missing parts supplied by reference TRBV7-9 and TRBJ2-7, is DTGVSQNPRHKITKRGQNVTFRCDPISEHNRLYWYRQTLGQGPEFLTYFQNEAQLEKSRLLSDRFSAERPKGSFSTLEIQRTEQGDSAMYLCASSQSGQHYEQYFGPGTRLTVT.

V and J are TRBV12-3 or TRBV12-4 and TRBJ1-5; D perhaps matches TRBD1 (5 bases). V lost 6 bases, J lost 9 bases, and 12 bases lay in between. CDR3 size: 12 residues. The CDR3 nucleotides are TGTGCCAGCAGCCGGGGGTTGGGGCCCCAGCATTTT. Translation gives CASSRGLGPQHF.

J is TRBJ1-1 and V is TRBV19; no reliable D call. Deletions cut 4 bases from V and 0 bases from J, with 9 bases between. Germline V CDR1 and CDR2: LNHDA, SQIVND (reference sequence). The CDR3 length is 14 residues. The CDR3 region has the DNA TGTGCCAGTAGTAAGCAGGCACTGAACACTGAAGCTTTCTTT. It translates to CASSKQALNTEAFF.

This clonotype has just a few counts. J is TRBJ2-5 and V is TRBV6-1; TRBD2 agrees at 9 bases. With V trimmed by 6 bases and J by 3 bases, 11 bases remained unmatched. CDR1 MNHNS and CDR2 SASEGT come from the germline V gene. The CDR3 covers 16 residues. As DNA, the CDR3 is TGTGCCAGCAGGGCACCACCGCGGGGGGGCGAAGAGACCCAGTACTTC. Its protein is CASRAPPRGGEETQYF.

This clonotype showed up just a few times. The chain links TRBV20-1 to TRBJ2-7, with 7 bases identical to TRBD1. Germline V CDR1 and CDR2: DFQATT, SNEGSKA (reference sequence). The V and J ends lost 1 base and 1 base, in that order; junction bases with no gene match: 10. This CDR3 region has 16 residues. The CDR3 DNA follows: TGCAGTGCTAGAGCCCCGGGACAGAGAAAATCCTACGAGCAGTACTTC. Its protein product is CSARAPGQRKSYEQYF.

This clonotype was seen repeatedly, ten times or more. The rearrangement joins TRBV29-1 to TRBJ1-1, with unresolved D. Per germline, CDR1 SQVTM and CDR2 ANQGSEA. This CDR3 is built from 12 residues. The V and J ends lost 7 bases and 2 bases respectively, with 11 bases between them. CDR3 bases: TGCAGCGCGGTCCGATTCAACACTGAAGCTTTCTTT. Translation: CSAVRFNTEAFF.

This clonotype was seen many times. The V gene is TRBV28, the J gene TRBJ1-5; the D is unclear. The V gene lost 6 bases and the J gene lost 4 bases, with 16 bases spanning the gap. The CDR3 consists of 15 residues. CDR1 and CDR2 from the germline V gene are MDHEN and SYDVKM. The CDR3 region is CASSPVRRGNQPQHF. CDR3 nucleotide sequence: TGTGCCAGCAGCCCCGTCAGGCGAGGAAATCAGCCCCAGCATTTT.

This clonotype has ten or more counts. This sequence joins TRBV28 and TRBJ2-3; D unclear. V shed 7 bases and J shed 3 bases, with 8 bases lying between them. The CDR3 has 12 amino acids. In germline, CDR1 is MDHEN, CDR2 SYDVKM. This chain's CDR3 is CASTANTDTQYF. The CDR3 coding sequence is TGTGCCAGCACCGCTAATACAGATACGCAGTATTTT.

The chain uses TRBV5-5 and TRBJ1-4, with a possible D match to TRBD1 (6 bases). CDR3 length equals 15 residues. The germline V gene has CDR1 SGHKS and CDR2 YYEKEE (reference sequence). V lost 4 bases and J 8 bases, leaving 18 bases between the germline ends. The CDR3 coding sequence is TGTGCCAGCAGCGCCCCAGGGGTTCTAGGGGAAAAACTGTTTTTT. Its translation is CASSAPGVLGEKLFF. Full variable domain (missing parts from reference TRBV5-5 and TRBJ1-4): DAGVTQSPTHLIKTRGQQVTLRCSPISGHKSVSWYQQVLGQGPQFIFQYYEKEERGRGNFPDRFSARQFPNYSSELNVNALLLGDSALYLCASSAPGVLGEKLFFGSGTQLSVL.

This clonotype was counted many times. The chain uses TRBV28 and TRBJ2-2; the D is unclear. Germline-derived CDR1 and CDR2 are MDHEN and SYDVKM. Trimming shortened V by 3 bases and J by 3 bases, and 8 bases separated the two germline ends. CDR3 length: 14 amino acids. The chain's CDR3 is CASSFPIHTGELFF. CDR3 DNA: TGTGCCAGCAGTTTCCCAATTCACACCGGGGAGCTGTTTTTT.

The table lists this clonotype with a few counts. The gene calls are TRBV20-1 and TRBJ1-4, with D hard to call. CDR3 size: 17 residues. V was shortened by 0 bases and J by 5 bases, with 19 bases between the two germline ends. Germline V CDR1 and CDR2: DFQATT, SNEGSKA (reference sequence). CDR3 sequence (DNA): TGCAGTGCTAGAGAGGAATTTGAGTACAGAAACAATGAAAAACTGTTTTTT. Amino acids: CSAREEFEYRNNEKLFF.

This clonotype was seen many times. The V call is TRBV6-5, the J call TRBJ2-7; the D gene could be TRBD1 or TRBD2 (5 bases each). CDR3 length equals 12 residues. Per the germline V gene, CDR1 is MNHEY and CDR2 is SVGAGI. With 3 bases removed from V and 7 bases from J, the gap between germline ends came to 10 bases. The CDR3 protein is CASSYGGREQYF. The DNA for the CDR3 is TGTGCCAGCAGTTATGGGGGTCGGGAGCAGTACTTC.

The sample holds one count of this clonotype. The chain couples TRBV27 to TRBJ1-1; D is unclear. The CDR3 totals 13 residues. Trimming shortened V by 1 base and J by 0 bases, and 3 bases separated the two germline ends. The V gene's germline CDR1 is MNHEY and CDR2 SMNVEV (reference sequence). DNA of the CDR3: TGTGCCAGCAGTTTATTAATGAACACTGAAGCTTTCTTT. This translates into CASSLLMNTEAFF.

The chain links TRBV7-7 to TRBJ2-2; D unresolved. The CDR3 has 13 amino acids. Germline V gives CDR1 SSHAT, CDR2 FNYEAQ (reference sequence). The V end lost 5 bases, the J end lost 6 bases, and 10 bases lay between the germline ends. The CDR3 sequence is CASSPRIAGELFF. The CDR3 nucleotides read TGTGCCAGCAGCCCCCGTATCGCCGGGGAGCTGTTTTTT.

Many counts were recorded for this clonotype. CDR3 protein: CASSRTGGNEQFF. The CDR3 bases are TGCGCCAGCAGCCGAACAGGCGGTAATGAGCAGTTCTTC. The chain employs TRBV5-1 and TRBJ2-1; D perhaps matches TRBD1 (5 bases). CDR1 and CDR2 (germline): SGHRS, YFSETQ. CDR3 size: 13 residues. Trimming left V 4 bases short and J 7 bases short, with 12 bases between.

This clonotype was seen ten or more times. The V gene is TRBV6-1, the J gene TRBJ2-5; D is unresolved. Trimming removed 5 bases at V and 5 bases at J, with 6 bases between. This CDR3 region has 11 residues. The germline V gene has CDR1 MNHNS and CDR2 SASEGT. Here the CDR3 DNA reads TGTGCCAGCAGTCGTGGGGAGACCCAGTACTTC. Translation gives CASSRGETQYF.

At least ten counts were recorded for this clonotype. This sequence joins TRBV5-1 and TRBJ2-5, with 7 bases aligning to TRBD2. Trimming at V came to 4 bases and at J to 2 bases, leaving 5 bases not matched to a gene. The CDR3 contains 14 residues. In germline, CDR1 is SGHRS, CDR2 YFSETQ. This chain's CDR3 is CASSPRTRQETQYF. As DNA, the CDR3 is TGCGCCAGCAGCCCCCGGACTAGACAAGAGACCCAGTACTTC.

This clonotype was seen ten or more times. The chain has TRBV20-1 and TRBJ2-3; 10 positions agree with TRBD2. The germline V gene encodes CDR1 DFQATT and CDR2 SNEGSKA (reference sequence). V gave up 2 bases and J gave up 3 bases; unmatched junction bases: 11. This CDR3 is 17 amino acids long. Here the CDR3 DNA reads TGCAGTGCTAGATTCTCCCTAGCGGGAGAGAAGACAGATACGCAGTATTTT. Translated, it gives CSARFSLAGEKTDTQYF.

This clonotype was seen a handful of times. V usage is TRBV21-1 and J usage is TRBJ2-7. TRBV21-1 is shown as a pseudogene. The CDR3 is 14 residues long. CDR3 loop: CANLVDLGGGEQYF. In nucleotides, the CDR3 is TGTGCCAACTTGGTTGACTTAGGCGGTGGTGAGCAGTACTTC.

This clonotype was observed at least ten times. The chain links TRBV5-1 to TRBJ2-6; TRBD1 is a possible D gene (6 bases). V lost 2 bases and J 0 bases, leaving 12 bases between the germline ends. The CDR3 covers 17 residues. Germline V gene data show CDR1 as SGHRS and CDR2 as YFSETQ. CDR3 nucleotides: TGCGCCAGCAGCTTACAGGGATTATACTCTGGGGCCAACGTCCTGACTTTC. Its protein is CASSLQGLYSGANVLTF.

In the case of this clonotype: This could be a read error, since a much larger clone is one nucleotide away. This rearrangement joins TRBV30 to TRBJ2-7, with a possible D match to TRBD2 (6 bases). Trimming shortened V by 5 bases and J by 7 bases, and 12 bases separated the two germline ends. There are 11 residues in the CDR3. Germline V gene sequence: CDR1 GTSNPN, CDR2 SVGIG (reference sequence). CDR3 region: CAWRECREQYF. The CDR3 DNA reads as TGTGCCTGGCGGGAGTGCAGGGAGCAGTACTTC.

The table lists this clonotype with a few counts. CDR3 in amino acids: CASSYDMAGARYEQYF. The CDR3 coding sequence is TGTGCCAGCAGTTACGATATGGCGGGAGCTCGCTACGAGCAGTACTTC. The rearrangement joins TRBV6-5 to TRBJ2-7, with TRBD2 matching 7 bases. This CDR3 spans 16 amino acids. The trim removed 2 bases at V and 3 bases at J, leaving 10 bases unmatched. Germline V gene lookup returns CDR1 MNHEY and CDR2 SVGAGI.

This clonotype has at least ten counts. CDR3 amino acids: CSVGRTGVWDEQYF. In nucleotides, the CDR3 is TGCAGCGTTGGAAGGACAGGGGTTTGGGACGAGCAGTACTTC. The V gene is TRBV29-1, the J gene TRBJ2-7; 9 bases line up with TRBD1. There are 14 residues in the CDR3. Germline CDR1 is SQVTM and CDR2 is ANQGSEA. J gave up 5 bases and V 4 bases, and 9 bases lay outside the gene matches.

This clonotype has at least ten counts. V usage is TRBV6-5 and J usage is TRBJ2-3; either TRBD1 or TRBD2 may supply D (5 bases each). Trimming took 5 bases from V and 8 from J, leaving 17 bases between them. Germline assignment: CDR1 MNHEY and CDR2 SVGAGI. This CDR3 region has 14 residues. The CDR3 DNA follows: TGTGCCAGCAGTACTGGAGGACAAGTCGGTACGCAGTATTTT. It encodes CASSTGGQVGTQYF.

This sequence joins TRBV7-8 and TRBJ2-5, with D hard to call. CDR3 length: 14 amino acids. Germline CDR1 SGHVS, CDR2 FQNEAQ. V was trimmed by 1 base and J by 5 bases, leaving 11 bases between them. CDR3 region: CASSLVSDVETQYF. The CDR3 region has the DNA TGTGCCAGCAGCTTAGTATCGGACGTGGAGACCCAGTACTTC.